The source of this T cell receptor beta chain is a study of OX40 agonist ivuxolimab in advanced cancers. The overall study: Patients took ivuxolimab, an agonistic anti-OX40 (CD134) antibody. Prior checkpoint blockade (anti-PD-1, anti-PD-L1 or anti-CTLA-4) was permitted; 40% had it.

The germline V gene encodes CDR1 KGHSH and CDR2 LQKENI. The CDR3 consists of 14 residues. The assay was immunoSEQ multiplex PCR, and TCRdb's table has in-frame clones only and misses some. This table has tens of thousands of clones, roughly 80% appearing once. This receptor was taken from an adult with an advanced solid tumor such as melanoma, head and neck, liver or kidney cancer. The V gene is TRBV18, the J gene TRBJ2-5; 10 bases agree with TRBD1. The J call may be faulty, since TRBJ2-7 better matches the DNA end. The sample consisted of CD4+ or CD8+ T cells sorted from blood, taken in a trial of the OX40 agonist ivuxolimab. The CDR3 DNA reads TGTGCCAGCTCACCCGACAGGGGGCGGTACGAGCAGTACTTC. This sequence encodes CASSPDRGRYEQYF.